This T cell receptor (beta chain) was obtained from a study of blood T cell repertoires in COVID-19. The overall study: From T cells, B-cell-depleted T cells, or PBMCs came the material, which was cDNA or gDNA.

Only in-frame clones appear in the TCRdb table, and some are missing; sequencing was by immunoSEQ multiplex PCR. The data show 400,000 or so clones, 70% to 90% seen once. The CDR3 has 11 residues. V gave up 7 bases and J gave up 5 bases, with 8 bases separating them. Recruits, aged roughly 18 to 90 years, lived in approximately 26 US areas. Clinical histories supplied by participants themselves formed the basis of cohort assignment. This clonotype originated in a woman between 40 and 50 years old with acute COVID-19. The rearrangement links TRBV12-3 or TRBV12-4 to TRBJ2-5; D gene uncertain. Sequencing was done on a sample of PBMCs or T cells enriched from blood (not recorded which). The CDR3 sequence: CASMRRETQYF. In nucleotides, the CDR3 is TGTGCCAGCATGCGCCGGGAGACCCAGTACTTC.